One TCR beta chain is described in this entry. Its recognized antigen is unknown. Per-base quality was not reported, and no clone a single base away is much larger than it. From each donor, a single peripheral blood sample of about 116 mL on average was drawn into heparinised tubes. A BD FACSAria II was used to sort naive, central memory, regulatory and stem cell-like memory CD4+ T cells with a panel that included CD45RO, CCR7, CD25, CD127, CD95 and CD27. Every sorted population had a purity above 98%. PBMCs were separated immediately by Lymphoprep density gradient centrifugation and were stained directly, without being cultured. So that batch effects would be minimized, each experiment stained and sorted samples in pairs, pairing one healthy donor with one patient. These data belong to a study of beta chain features in type 1 diabetes (dated by TCRdb to the late 2010s). A note on the overall study: Mean age, gender distribution, total cell number and subset yield were not different between patients and healthy donors. Regulatory and stem cell-like memory subsets were obtained from only 8 patients and about eight healthy donors, while naive and central memory subsets were obtained from all 30 or so donors. The study compared TCRB repertoires of sorted circulating CD4+ T cell subsets between recently diagnosed type 1 diabetes patients and matched healthy donors. A total of 90 million to 140 million sorted cells were examined across all samples, and RNA yield correlated strongly with the number of cells per subset. The study at large found these results: PCR might favor shorter templates, but patient and control samples were amplified and corrected together, so any skew would affect both groups equally. Naive, central memory and regulatory TCRB repertoires appeared to be more similar among patients than among healthy donors. Because small numbers of individuals were included in the HLA sub-analyses, any influence of HLA type on TCRB rearrangement was left unresolved. Fewer insertions and more nucleotide deletions at VDJ recombination sites were observed in patients with type 1 diabetes, implying thymic rearrangement abnormalities. In all four CD4+ subsets, TCRB CDR3 length was moderately but significantly shorter in type 1 diabetes patients. Because cDNA was sequenced instead of genomic DNA, highly expressing activated cells could be over-represented, though the groups showed no difference in activation or CD3 levels.

The High Capacity cDNA Reverse Transcription Kit was used to reverse transcribe all of the isolated RNA, meaning that expressed TCRB transcripts were what got sequenced. Naive, central memory and regulatory T cell samples underwent deep immunoSEQ sequencing, averaging around 3.9 million total reads per sample. After sorted cells were lysed in RLT buffer, RNA was extracted with DNase-treated RNeasy Micro or Mini kits, with the choice depending on cell number. Each cell subset was processed on its own to prevent cross-contamination, while patient and healthy donor samples were processed together. The immunoSEQ multiplex PCR was used to amplify TCRB sequences from cDNA, yielding 87-bp fragments that span the CDR3 region. Sequencing of the amplicons was performed on the Illumina HiSeq platform. From the authors' description of their analysis: PCR bias was computationally corrected using synthetic template baselines, reads within Hamming distance 2 were collapsed, and singletons that could not be merged were discarded. By aligning reads against IMGT, V, D and J genes, CDR3 length, and insertions or deletions at six rearrangement sites were assigned. Clonotype counts were normalized to sorted cell number within each subset before computing true diversity and Gini coefficients with the tcR R package. The overlap coefficient, calculated on TCRB nucleotide sequences, was used to quantify repertoire sharing. Out-of-frame TCRB sequences from naive cells were analyzed as a proxy for the pre-selection repertoire. The clones in this table, taken by TCRdb from immuneACCESS, are in-frame only. Not every clone is retained; where verified, under half of the shortfall comes from an unresolved V gene, and the cause of the rest is unknown. That table gives V, J and clone size, and the DNA gave D and trimming. The sample data list approximately 470,000 clones, and about 32% of these were observed just once. The top ten hold roughly 0.06% of the sample.

The V and J ends are trimmed by 4 bases and 1 base, leaving 11 bases between them. From its cysteine to its phenylalanine, the CDR3 spans 15 amino acids. Only the CDR3 portion is preserved as DNA: 45 bases, with reading frame beginning at the first base. Based on the germline V gene, the CDR1 and CDR2 sequences are SGHTA and FQGTGA. The source material was naive CD4+ T cells from blood. Read against the paper, the sample's cell subset or site label means: true naive CD4+ T cells. The sequence is built from TRBV7-3 and TRBJ2-1; the D gene is perhaps TRBD1, on 5 matching bases. This sequence originates from a man younger than 30 in good health. The bases are TGTGCCAGCAGCTCAGGGTTCCGATCCTACAATGAGCAGTTCTTC. Its protein is CASSSGFRSYNEQFF. With the portions outside the CDR3 filled from the reference TRBV7-3 and TRBJ2-1 genes, the complete variable region becomes GAGVSQTPSNKVTEKGKYVELRCDPISGHTALYWYRQSLGQGPEFLIYFQGTGAADDSGLPNDRFFAVRPEGSVSTLKIQRTERGDSAVYLCASSSGFRSYNEQFFGPGTRLTVL.